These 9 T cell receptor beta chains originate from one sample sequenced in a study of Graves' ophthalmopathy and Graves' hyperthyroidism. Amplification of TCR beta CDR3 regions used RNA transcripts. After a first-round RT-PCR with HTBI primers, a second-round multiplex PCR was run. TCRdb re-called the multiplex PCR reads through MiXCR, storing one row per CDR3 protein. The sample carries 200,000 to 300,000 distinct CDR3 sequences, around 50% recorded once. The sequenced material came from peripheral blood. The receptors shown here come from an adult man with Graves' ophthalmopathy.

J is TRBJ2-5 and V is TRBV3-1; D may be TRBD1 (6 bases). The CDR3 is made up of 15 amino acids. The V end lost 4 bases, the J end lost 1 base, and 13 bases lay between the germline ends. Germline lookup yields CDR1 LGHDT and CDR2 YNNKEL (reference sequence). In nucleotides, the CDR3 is TGTGCCAGCAGCCGAGACATACAGGGCCAAGAGACCCAGTACTTC. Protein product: CASSRDIQGQETQYF.

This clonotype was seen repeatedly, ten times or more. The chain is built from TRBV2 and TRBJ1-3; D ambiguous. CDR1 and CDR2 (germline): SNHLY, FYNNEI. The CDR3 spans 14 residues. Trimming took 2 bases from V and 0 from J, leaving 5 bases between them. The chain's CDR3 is CASSEWDSGNTIYF. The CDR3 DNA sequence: TGTGCCAGCAGTGAATGGGACTCTGGAAACACCATATATTTT.

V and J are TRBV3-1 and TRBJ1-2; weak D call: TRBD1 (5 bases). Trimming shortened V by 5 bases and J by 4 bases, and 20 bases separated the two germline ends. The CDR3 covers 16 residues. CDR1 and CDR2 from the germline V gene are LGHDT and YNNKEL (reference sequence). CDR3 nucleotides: TGTGCCAGCAGCGAAGTTGGAGCGGGGGGAGGCTATGGCTACACCTTC. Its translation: CASSEVGAGGGYGYTF.

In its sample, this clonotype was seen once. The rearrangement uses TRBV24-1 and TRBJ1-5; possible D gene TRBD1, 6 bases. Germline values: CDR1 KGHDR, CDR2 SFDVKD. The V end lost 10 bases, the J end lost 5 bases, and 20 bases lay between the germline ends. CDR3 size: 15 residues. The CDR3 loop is CATRGGKGTDQPQHF. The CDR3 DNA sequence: TGTGCCACACGCGGGGGCAAGGGAACCGATCAGCCCCAGCATTTT.

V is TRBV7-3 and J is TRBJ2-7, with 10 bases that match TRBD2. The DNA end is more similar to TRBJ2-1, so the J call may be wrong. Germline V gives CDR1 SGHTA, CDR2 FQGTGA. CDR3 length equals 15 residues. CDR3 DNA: TGTGCCAGCAGCCAGCGGGGGGGCTCCTACAATGAGCAGTTCTTC. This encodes CASSQRGGSYNEQFF.

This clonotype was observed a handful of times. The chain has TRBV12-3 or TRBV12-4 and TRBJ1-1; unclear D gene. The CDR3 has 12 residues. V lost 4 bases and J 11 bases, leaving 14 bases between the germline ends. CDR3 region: CASSSPGMGAFF. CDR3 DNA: TGTGCCAGCAGTTCCCCGGGTATGGGCGCTTTCTTT.

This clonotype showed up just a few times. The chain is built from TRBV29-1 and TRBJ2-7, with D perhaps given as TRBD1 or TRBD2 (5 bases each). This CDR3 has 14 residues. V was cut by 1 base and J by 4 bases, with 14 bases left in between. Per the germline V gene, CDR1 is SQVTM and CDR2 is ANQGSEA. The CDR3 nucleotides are TGCAGCGTTGAAGTCTCCAGTTGGGGGTACGAGCAGTACTTC. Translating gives CSVEVSSWGYEQYF.

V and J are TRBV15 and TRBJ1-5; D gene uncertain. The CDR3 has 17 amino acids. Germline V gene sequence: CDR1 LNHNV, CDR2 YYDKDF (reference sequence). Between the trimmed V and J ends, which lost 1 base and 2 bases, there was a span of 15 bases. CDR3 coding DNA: TGTGCCACCAGCAGAGGGGCGGGGAAATTAGGCAATCAGCCCCAGCATTTT. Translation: CATSRGAGKLGNQPQHF.

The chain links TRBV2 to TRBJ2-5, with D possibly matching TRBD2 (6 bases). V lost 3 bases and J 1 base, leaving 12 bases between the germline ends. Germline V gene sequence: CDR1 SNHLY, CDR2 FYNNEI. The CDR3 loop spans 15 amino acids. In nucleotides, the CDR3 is TGTGCCAGCAGTGAGTCCGGGAGCCCCCAAGAGACCCAGTACTTC. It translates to CASSESGSPQETQYF.